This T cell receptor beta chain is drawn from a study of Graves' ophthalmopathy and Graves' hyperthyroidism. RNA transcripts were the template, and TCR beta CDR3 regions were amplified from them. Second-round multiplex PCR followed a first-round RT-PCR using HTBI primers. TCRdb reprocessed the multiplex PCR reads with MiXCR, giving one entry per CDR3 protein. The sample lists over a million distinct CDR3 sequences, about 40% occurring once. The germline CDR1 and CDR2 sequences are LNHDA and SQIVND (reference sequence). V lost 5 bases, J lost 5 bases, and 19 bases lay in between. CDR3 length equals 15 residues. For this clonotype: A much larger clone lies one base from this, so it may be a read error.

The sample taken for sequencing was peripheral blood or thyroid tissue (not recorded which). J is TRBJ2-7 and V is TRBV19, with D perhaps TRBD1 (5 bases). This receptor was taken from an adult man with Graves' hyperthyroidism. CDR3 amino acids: CASSPSGPGSHEQYF. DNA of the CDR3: TGTGCCAGTAGTCCCTCTGGACCAGGGTCACACGAGCAGTACTTC.